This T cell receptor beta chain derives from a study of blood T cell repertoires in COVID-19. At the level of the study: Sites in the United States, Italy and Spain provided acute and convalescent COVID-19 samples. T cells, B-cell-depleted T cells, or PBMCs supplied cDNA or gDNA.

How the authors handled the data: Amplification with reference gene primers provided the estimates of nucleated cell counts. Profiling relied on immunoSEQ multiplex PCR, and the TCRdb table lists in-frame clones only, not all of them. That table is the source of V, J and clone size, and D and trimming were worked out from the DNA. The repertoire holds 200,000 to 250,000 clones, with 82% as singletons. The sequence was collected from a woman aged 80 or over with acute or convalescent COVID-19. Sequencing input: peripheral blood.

In DNA, the CDR3 is TGTGCCAGCAGTCTCTGGGGACAGGGAGCTGAAGCTTTCTTT. Translated, it gives CASSLWGQGAEAFF. This sequence joins TRBV3-1 (or the pseudogene TRBV3-2) and TRBJ1-1; 9 bases are shared with TRBD1. The germline gives CDR1 LGHDT, CDR2 YNNKEL (reference sequence). Unmatched junction bases numbered 8, after V lost 6 bases and J lost 6 bases. This CDR3 is 14 amino acids long.